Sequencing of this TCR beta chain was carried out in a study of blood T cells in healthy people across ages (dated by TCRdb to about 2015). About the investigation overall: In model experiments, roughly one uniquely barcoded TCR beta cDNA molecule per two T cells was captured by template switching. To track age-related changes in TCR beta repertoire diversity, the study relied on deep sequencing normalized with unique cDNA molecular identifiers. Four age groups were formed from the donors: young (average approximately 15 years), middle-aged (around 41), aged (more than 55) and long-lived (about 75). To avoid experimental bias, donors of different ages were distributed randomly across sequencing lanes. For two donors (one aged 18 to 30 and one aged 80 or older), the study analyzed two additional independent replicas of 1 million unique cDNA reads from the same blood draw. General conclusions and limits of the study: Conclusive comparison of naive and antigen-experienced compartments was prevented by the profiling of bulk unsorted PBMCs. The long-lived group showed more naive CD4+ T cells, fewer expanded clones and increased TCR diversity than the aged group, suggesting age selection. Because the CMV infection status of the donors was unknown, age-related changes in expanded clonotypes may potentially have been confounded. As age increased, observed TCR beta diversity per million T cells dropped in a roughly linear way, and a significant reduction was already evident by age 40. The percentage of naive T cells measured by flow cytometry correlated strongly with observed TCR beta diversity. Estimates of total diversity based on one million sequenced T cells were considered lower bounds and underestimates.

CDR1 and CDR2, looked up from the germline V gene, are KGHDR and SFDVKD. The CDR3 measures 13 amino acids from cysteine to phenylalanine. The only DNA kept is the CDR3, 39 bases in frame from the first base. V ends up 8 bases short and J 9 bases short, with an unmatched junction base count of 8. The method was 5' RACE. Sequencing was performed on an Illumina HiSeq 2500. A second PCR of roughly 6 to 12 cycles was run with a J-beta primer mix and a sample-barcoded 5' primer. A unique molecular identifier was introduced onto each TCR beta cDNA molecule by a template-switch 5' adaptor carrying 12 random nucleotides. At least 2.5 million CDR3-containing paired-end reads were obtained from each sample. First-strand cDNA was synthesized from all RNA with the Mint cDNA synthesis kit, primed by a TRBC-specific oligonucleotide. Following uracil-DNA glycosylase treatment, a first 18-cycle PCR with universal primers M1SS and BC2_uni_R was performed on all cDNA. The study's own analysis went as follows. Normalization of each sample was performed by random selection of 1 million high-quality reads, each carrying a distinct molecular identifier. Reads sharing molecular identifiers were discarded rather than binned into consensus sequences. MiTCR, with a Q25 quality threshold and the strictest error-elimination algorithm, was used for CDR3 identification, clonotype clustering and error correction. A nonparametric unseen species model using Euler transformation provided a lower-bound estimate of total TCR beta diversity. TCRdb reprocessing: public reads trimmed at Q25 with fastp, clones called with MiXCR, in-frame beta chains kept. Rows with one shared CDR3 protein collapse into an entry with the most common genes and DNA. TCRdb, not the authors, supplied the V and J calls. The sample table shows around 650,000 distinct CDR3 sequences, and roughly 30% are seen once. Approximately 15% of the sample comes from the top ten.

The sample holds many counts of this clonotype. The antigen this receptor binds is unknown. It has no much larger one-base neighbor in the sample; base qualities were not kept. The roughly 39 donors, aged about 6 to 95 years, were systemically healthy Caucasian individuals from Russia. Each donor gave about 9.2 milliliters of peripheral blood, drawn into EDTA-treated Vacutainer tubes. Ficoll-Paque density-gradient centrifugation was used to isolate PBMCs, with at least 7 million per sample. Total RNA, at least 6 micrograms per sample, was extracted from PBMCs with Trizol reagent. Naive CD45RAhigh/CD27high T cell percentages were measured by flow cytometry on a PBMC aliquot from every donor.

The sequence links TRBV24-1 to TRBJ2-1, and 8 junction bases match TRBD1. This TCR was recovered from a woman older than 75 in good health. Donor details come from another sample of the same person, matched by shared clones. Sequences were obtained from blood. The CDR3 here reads CATTADRDGEQFF. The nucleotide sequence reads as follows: TGTGCCACCACGGCGGACAGGGACGGTGAGCAGTTCTTC.